Each of the 2 T cell receptor beta chains below was sequenced from the same sample in a study of blood T cell repertoires in COVID-19. Profiling relied on immunoSEQ multiplex PCR, and the TCRdb table lists in-frame clones only, not all of them. The sample includes roughly 330,000 clones, 85% to 90% of them seen just once. The sample taken for sequencing was PBMCs or T cells enriched from blood (not recorded which). Every receptor here comes from a woman aged 18-30 years who had recovered from COVID-19.

The chain has TRBV7-6 and TRBJ1-3; a weak D match, TRBD1 (5 bases). The CDR3 loop spans 19 amino acids. CDR1 and CDR2 (germline): SGHVS, FNYEAQ. V was pared by 5 bases and J by 3 bases, with 26 bases between. This CDR3 reads CASSHPTTATPSSGNTIYF. The CDR3 coding sequence is TGTGCCAGCAGCCACCCTACGACAGCTACCCCGTCGAGTGGAAACACCATATATTTT. Complete variable domain (other parts from reference TRBV7-6 and TRBJ1-3): GAGVSQSPRYKVTKRGQDVALRCDPISGHVSLYWYRQALGQGPEFLTYFNYEAQQDKSGLPNDRFSAERPEGSISTLTIQRTEQRDSAMYRCASSHPTTATPSSGNTIYFGEGSWLTVV.

V usage is TRBV4-1 and J usage is TRBJ1-6; TRBD1 matches at 7 bases. The CDR3 sequence is 16 residues long. Germline V gene lookup returns CDR1 MGHRA and CDR2 YSYEKL. Losses at the gene ends were 3 bases for V and 6 bases for J; bases not matched to a gene: 8. The CDR3 here is CASSQAEGAGNSPLHF. DNA for the CDR3: TGCGCCAGCAGCCAGGCCGAGGGGGCTGGTAATTCACCCCTCCACTTT.